This T cell receptor beta chain was recovered during a study of T cells in localized non-small cell lung cancer. Trimming left V 2 bases short and J 1 base short, with 12 bases between. CDR3 size: 15 residues. CDR1 is SGHKS and CDR2 is YYEKEE in the germline V gene (reference sequence). Turning to this clone: Its specificity is unknown.

Findings of the study overall: One tumor region alone was sequenced, and heterogeneity therefore remains possible.

Method: immunoSEQ multiplex PCR; TCRdb's copy keeps in-frame clones and lacks some. The sample holds 75,000 to 95,000 clones; around three quarters are singletons and the top ten take 15% to 20%. The receptor was isolated from a man aged 35-69 years with stage II squamous cell lung carcinoma. This material consisted of PBMCs, taken before any cancer treatment. The V call is TRBV5-5, the J call TRBJ1-2; D perhaps matches TRBD1 (5 bases). The CDR3 DNA reads as TGTGCCAGCAGCTTTTCAGGGACTAGTAACTATGGCTACACCTTC. It is translated as CASSFSGTSNYGYTF.